Below are 9 T cell receptor beta chains sequenced from a single sample in a study of blood T cell repertoires in COVID-19. The assay was immunoSEQ multiplex PCR, and TCRdb's table has in-frame clones only and misses some. The sample carries around 130,000 clones, 70% to 80% recorded once. The sample was peripheral blood. The receptor set was obtained from a middle-aged man with acute or convalescent COVID-19.

V usage is TRBV11-2 and J usage is TRBJ1-1, with D unclear. V lost 4 bases, J lost 8 bases, and 14 bases lay in between. This CDR3 spans 13 amino acids. CDR1 is SGHAT, CDR2 FQNNGV, per germline. The CDR3 loop is CASSSPRLREAFF. DNA for the CDR3: TGTGCCAGCAGCTCCCCGCGGTTGAGGGAAGCTTTCTTT. Full variable domain (outside the CDR3, taken from reference TRBV11-2 and TRBJ1-1): EAGVAQSPRYKIIEKRQSVAFWCNPISGHATLYWYQQILGQGPKLLIQFQNNGVVDDSQLPKDRFSAERLKGVDSTLKIQPAKLEDSAVYLCASSSPRLREAFFGQGTRLTVV.

The chain couples TRBV7-9 to TRBJ1-5; D is uncertain. There are 15 residues in the CDR3. CDR1 SEHNR and CDR2 FQNEAQ come from the germline V gene (reference sequence). Trimming took 1 base from V and 0 from J, leaving 7 bases between them. DNA of the CDR3: TGTGCCAGCAGCTTAGGTGTCGGTAGCAATCAGCCCCAGCATTTT. Protein: CASSLGVGSNQPQHF. The full variable domain, rest sourced from reference TRBV7-9 and TRBJ1-5, is DTGVSQNPRHKITKRGQNVTFRCDPISEHNRLYWYRQTLGQGPEFLTYFQNEAQLEKSRLLSDRFSAERPKGSFSTLEIQRTEQGDSAMYLCASSLGVGSNQPQHFGDGTRLSIL.

The rearrangement uses TRBV2 and TRBJ1-4, with TRBD1 matching over 10 bases. The junction had 13 bases not matched to a gene; V was cut back by 4 bases and J by 8 bases. The length of the CDR3 is 17 residues. Germline V CDR1 and CDR2: SNHLY, FYNNEI. CDR3: CASSAYGTGESGEKLFF. The DNA of the CDR3 is TGTGCCAGCAGTGCCTACGGGACAGGGGAGAGTGGGGAAAAACTGTTTTTT.

The rearrangement links TRBV12-3 or TRBV12-4 to TRBJ2-3; no reliable D call. This CDR3 is built from 13 residues. V was pared by 3 bases and J by 4 bases, with 8 bases between. CDR3: CASSLRLADTQYF. As DNA, the CDR3 is TGTGCCAGCAGTTTGCGCCTAGCAGATACGCAGTATTTT.

This rearrangement joins TRBV13 to TRBJ2-7; 10 positions agree with TRBD2. The CDR3 consists of 14 residues. Germline V gives CDR1 PRHDT, CDR2 FYEKMQ (reference sequence). V lost 6 bases, J lost 3 bases, and 5 bases stayed unmatched. The CDR3 spells CASSRTSGNYEQYF. The CDR3 nucleotides read TGTGCCAGCAGTCGGACTAGCGGAAACTACGAGCAGTACTTC.

V and J are TRBV30 and TRBJ1-6, with 10 positions matching TRBD1. The CDR3 has 15 residues. Germline V gene sequence: CDR1 GTSNPN, CDR2 SVGIG (reference sequence). The V segment lost 1 base and the J segment 6 bases; nucleotides outside the gene matches: 3. DNA for the CDR3: TGTGCCTGGAGTGCCGGACAGGGGGGTAATTCACCCCTCCACTTT. Translating it yields CAWSAGQGGNSPLHF.

The rearrangement links TRBV30 to TRBJ1-3; no clear D. Looked up from germline, CDR1 is GTSNPN and CDR2 is SVGIG (reference sequence). Trimming took off 3 bases at V and 0 bases at J, with 12 bases between the two ends. The CDR3 is 15 amino acids. Written as DNA, the CDR3 is TGTGCCTGGAGGAGAGGACGGGACTCTGGAAACACCATATATTTT. Translated, it gives CAWRRGRDSGNTIYF. Drawing the rest from reference TRBV30 and TRBJ1-3, the complete variable domain is SQTIHQWPATLVQPVGSPLSLECTVEGTSNPNLYWYRQAAGRGLQLLFYSVGIGQISSEVPQNLSASRPQDRQFILSSKKLLLSDSGFYLCAWRRGRDSGNTIYFGEGSWLTVV.

The V and J genes are TRBV28 and TRBJ2-4; 11 bases align to TRBD1. V trimming: 3 bases; J trimming: 0 bases; junction bases outside the gene matches: 13. The germline V gene encodes CDR1 MDHEN and CDR2 SYDVKM. The CDR3 loop spans 20 amino acids. The CDR3 bases are TGTGCCAGCAGTTTTCCCGGGACAGGGGGTGATTTGCTAGCCAAAAACATTCAGTACTTC. Translated: CASSFPGTGGDLLAKNIQYF. The complete variable domain, with remaining parts taken from reference TRBV28 and TRBJ2-4, reads DVKVTQSSRYLVKRTGEKVFLECVQDMDHENMFWYRQDPGLGLRLIYFSYDVKMKEKGDIPEGYSVSREKKERFSLILESASTNQTSMYLCASSFPGTGGDLLAKNIQYFGAGTRLSVL.

CDR3 coding DNA: TGTGCCAGCAGTGAATATCGGACAGGGGGCACTGAAGCTTTCTTT. It specifies CASSEYRTGGTEAFF. V gene TRBV25-1 combines with J gene TRBJ1-1, with 10 bases aligning to TRBD1. Unmatched junction bases numbered 2, after V lost 0 bases and J lost 4 bases. Germline V gene data show CDR1 as MGHDK and CDR2 as SYGVNS. There are 15 residues in the CDR3.